This T cell receptor (beta chain) is from a study of identical twins' blood T cells. CDR1 and CDR2 (germline): PRHDT, FYEKMQ (reference sequence). This CDR3 has 16 amino acids. Trimming cost V 5 bases and J 2 bases; bases outside gene matches: 9. Likely shared infections and vaccines: all three twin pairs were reared together. TCRdb re-analysed the 5' RACE reads in MiXCR, keeping a single row per CDR3 protein. This repertoire shows roughly 380,000 distinct CDR3 sequences, roughly 30% found once; its top ten account for roughly 5.5%. This TCR was recovered from a woman aged 18-49 years in good health. The sample comprised PBMCs. The V gene is TRBV13, the J gene TRBJ2-7; 10 nucleotides align to TRBD2. The CDR3 spells CASSLLAGMRAYEQYF. The CDR3 nucleotides are TGTGCCAGCAGCCTACTAGCGGGAATGCGAGCCTACGAGCAGTACTTC.